Listed below are T cell receptor beta chains from one sample, sequenced in a study of T cells in Graves' hyperthyroidism and ophthalmopathy. MiXCR was run by TCRdb on the multiplex PCR reads, yielding one entry per CDR3 protein. The sample carries about 300,000 distinct CDR3 sequences, about 25% recorded once. Material for sequencing was blood. These receptors were obtained from a middle-aged man with Graves' hyperthyroidism that later progressed to Graves' ophthalmopathy. Both conserved end residues are part of each CDR3. Fields, in order: D gene, J gene, V gene, clone size, CDR3 DNA, CDR3 protein. The D gene is left open where the match is weak. Clone sizes are given selectively: once, few, many, or a class where the clone is expanded.

>NA|TRBJ2-7|TRBV28|many
TGTGCCAGCAGTTTGGGGACTTCTCCGTACTTC
CASSLGTSPYF
>NA|TRBJ1-5|TRBV20-1|many
TGCAGTGCAAAAGACAGGCACCATCAGCCCCAGCATTTT
CSAKDRHHQPQHF
>TRBD2|TRBJ2-5|TRBV29-1|many
TGCAGCGTTACCCTCGCGGGAGTCCTGGAGACCCAGTACTTC
CSVTLAGVLETQYF
>TRBD2|TRBJ2-5|TRBV5-1|many
TGCGCCAGCAGTCAAAGCGGGACTAACCAAGAGACCCAGTACTTC
CASSQSGTNQETQYF
>TRBD1|TRBJ2-7|TRBV6-5|many
TGTGCCAGCACCGGACAGGGGGCACACGAGCAGTACTTC
CASTGQGAHEQYF
>NA|TRBJ1-1|TRBV10-3|NA
TGTGCCACAAGGGGAGACTACAGGACAGTGAACACTGAAGCTTTCTTT
CATRGDYRTVNTEAFF
>TRBD1|TRBJ1-1|TRBV12-5|NA
TGTGCTAGTGGTTTAGACGGGACAGGGAAAGCTTTCTTT
CASGLDGTGKAFF
>NA|TRBJ1-3|TRBV30|many
TGTGCCTGGATTGGAAACACCATATATTTT
CAWIGNTIYF
>TRBD2|TRBJ2-5|TRBV7-9|many
TGTGCCAGCAGCCGCGGACTAGCGGGAGGGATCCAAGAGACCCAGTACTTC
CASSRGLAGGIQETQYF
>TRBD1|TRBJ1-2|TRBV5-1|NA
TGCGCCAGCAGCTTGCAACAGGGGTATGGCTACACCTTC
CASSLQQGYGYTF
>TRBD1|TRBJ1-5|TRBV18|many
TGTGCCAGCTCACGCTCACAGGGGGTGAGTGGCAATCAGCCCCAGCATTTT
CASSRSQGVSGNQPQHF
>NA|TRBJ1-5|TRBV6-2/TRBV6-3|NA
TGTGCCAGCAGTTACTTTTCCCCACAGCCCCAGCATTTT
CASSYFSPQPQHF
>NA|TRBJ1-1|TRBV28|many
TGTGCCAGCAGAATTCCAACAACTGAAGCTTTCTTT
CASRIPTTEAFF
>NA|TRBJ1-5|TRBV6-5|many
TGTGCCAGCAATACTCTGACAGGTTCAAATCAGCCCCAGCATTTT
CASNTLTGSNQPQHF
>TRBD2|TRBJ2-7|TRBV4-1|many
TGCGCCAGCAGCCGCCCTACTAGCGGGAGTGTCTACGAGCAGTACTTC
CASSRPTSGSVYEQYF
>NA|TRBJ2-5|TRBV7-3|many
TGTGCCAGCAGCTTTTCCAACCAAGAGACCCAGTACTTC
CASSFSNQETQYF
>NA|TRBJ1-5|TRBV6-2/TRBV6-3|many
TGTGCCAGCAGCCGCGGGGACCAGCCCCAGCATTTT
CASSRGDQPQHF
>NA|TRBJ1-5|TRBV20-1|many
TGCAGTGCTAGGGGTATCGGGGGGGCTGGTCAGCCCCAGCATTTT
CSARGIGGAGQPQHF
>NA|TRBJ1-5|TRBV27|many
TGTGCCAGCAGGCCCTCGACCGCCTCTCAGCCCCAGCATTTT
CASRPSTASQPQHF
>NA|TRBJ1-2|TRBV15|many
TGTGCCACCAGCAGAGTTAGGTTTAACTATGGCTACACCTTC
CATSRVRFNYGYTF
>NA|TRBJ2-2|TRBV3-1|many
TGTGCCAGCAGCCAAGGCTACACCGGGGAGCTGTTTTTT
CASSQGYTGELFF
>NA|TRBJ1-3|TRBV12-3/TRBV12-4|few
TGTGCCAGCAGTTGGGGCTCTGGAAACACCATATATTTT
CASSWGSGNTIYF
>NA|TRBJ1-1|TRBV7-8|many
TGTGCCAGCAGCTTAGGTACCGCCGACACTGAAGCTTTCTTT
CASSLGTADTEAFF
>NA|TRBJ2-5|TRBV24-1|many
TGTGCCACCAGTGATCCCTCGTCAAGAGAGACCCAGTACTTC
CATSDPSSRETQYF
>NA|TRBJ1-1|TRBV28|many
TGTGCCAGCAGTTGGGGGGGCCCCCGAGGAACTGAAGCTTTCTTT
CASSWGGPRGTEAFF
>NA|TRBJ1-1|TRBV6-1|NA
TGTGCCAGCAGTCGAGGACAGTTTCAGAACACTGAAGCTTTCTTT
CASSRGQFQNTEAFF
>TRBD2|TRBJ2-7|TRBV7-3|NA
TGTGCCAGCAGCTTACCAGGACTAGCGGGAGGGCCTGGCTACGAGCAGTACTTC
CASSLPGLAGGPGYEQYF
>NA|TRBJ2-5|TRBV2|many
TGTGCCAGCAGTACCCAACAAGAGACCCAGTACTTC
CASSTQQETQYF
>NA|TRBJ1-5|TRBV15|many
TGTGCCACCAGCAGAGGCAGAGAAAGCAATCAGCCCCAGCATTTT
CATSRGRESNQPQHF
>TRBD1|TRBJ2-5|TRBV24-1|NA
TGTGCCACCAGTGGTTTGGGACAGTTCCAAGAGACCCAGTACTTC
CATSGLGQFQETQYF
>NA|TRBJ1-6|TRBV10-3|many
TGTGCCATCAGTGACTCGCCGGGAGGAAGGTTGAATTCACCCCTCCACTTT
CAISDSPGGRLNSPLHF
>TRBD2|TRBJ2-7|TRBV6-1|NA
TGTGCCAGCAGTCCCTGGGGGGGAAGGTACGAGCAGTACTTC
CASSPWGGRYEQYF
>NA|TRBJ2-5|TRBV20-1|NA
TGCAGTGCAGAGGTGGGGGCGATGGAGACCCAGTACTTC
CSAEVGAMETQYF
>NA|TRBJ2-5|TRBV7-3|many
TGTGCCAGCAGCTTAAGGACCCAAGAGACCCAGTACTTC
CASSLRTQETQYF
>TRBD1|TRBJ1-5|TRBV20-1|NA
TGCAGTGCTACCTTCTACAGGGGCAGCAATCAGCCCCAGCATTTT
CSATFYRGSNQPQHF
>TRBD1|TRBJ2-7|TRBV10-3|many
TGTGCCATCAGAACGACAGGGGTCGAGCAGTACTTC
CAIRTTGVEQYF
>NA|TRBJ2-5|TRBV30|many
TGTGCCTGGAGTTATAGGGACGAGACCCAGTACTTC
CAWSYRDETQYF
>TRBD1|TRBJ1-1|TRBV6-2/TRBV6-3|NA
TGTGCCAGCAGCACCGGACAGGTTCTGATGAACACTGAGGCTTTCTTT
CASSTGQVLMNTEAFF
>TRBD1|TRBJ2-5|TRBV27|once
TGTGCCAGCAGTCACGGGACAGGGTTGGCGGAGACCCAGTACTTC
CASSHGTGLAETQYF
>NA|TRBJ2-2|TRBV11-1|many
TGTGCCAGCAGCGGAACGCTGGGCGAGGGGTCCGGGGAGCTGTTTTTT
CASSGTLGEGSGELFF
>TRBD1|TRBJ1-2|TRBV7-2|many
TGTGCCAGCAGCTTAGGGAGGTTGGACAGGGACTATGGCTACACCTTC
CASSLGRLDRDYGYTF
>TRBD1|TRBJ2-5|TRBV12-5|NA
TGTGCTAGTGGGAGGGGGCTAGAAGAGACCCAGTACTTC
CASGRGLEETQYF
>TRBD1|TRBJ2-2|TRBV30|many
TGTGCCTGGAGTGGGCAGGGGGCCCCCGGGGAGCTGTTTTTT
CAWSGQGAPGELFF
>TRBD1|TRBJ1-5|TRBV27|many
TGTGCCAGCAGCTCCGGGACAGGAGATAGCAATCAGCCCCAGCATTTT
CASSSGTGDSNQPQHF
>TRBD2|TRBJ2-7|TRBV29-1|many
TGCAGCGTCCGGACTAGCGGCAACTACGAGCAGTACTTC
CSVRTSGNYEQYF
>NA|TRBJ1-1|TRBV30|few
TGTGCCTGGAGTGATTGGAACACTGAAGCTTTCTTT
CAWSDWNTEAFF
>NA|TRBJ1-2|TRBV2|many
TGTGCCAGCAGTGAAAGTTTGGCAGGGGCGTTGGGCTATGGCTACACCTTC
CASSESLAGALGYGYTF
>NA|TRBJ1-2|TRBV13|many
TGTGCCAGCAGCTTAGGCCCGTCGTCCTATGGCTACACCTTC
CASSLGPSSYGYTF